The 16 T cell receptor beta chains below all came from one sample that was sequenced in a study of blood T cell repertoires in COVID-19. Repertoires were generated with immunoSEQ multiplex PCR, while TCRdb's copy carries only in-frame clones and drops some. Of 100,000 to 120,000 clones listed, roughly 85% are singletons. Sequenced input: peripheral blood. Receptor source: a human donor in a cohort sampled during active COVID-19.

The chain combines TRBV5-5 with TRBJ1-3; D call uncertain. Per the germline V gene, CDR1 is SGHKS and CDR2 is YYEKEE (reference sequence). The CDR3 length is 14 residues. V lost 0 bases to trimming and J lost 3 bases, with 7 bases between them. This CDR3 is CASSLASSGNTIYF. The CDR3, as DNA: TGTGCCAGCAGCTTGGCCTCCAGTGGAAACACCATATATTTT.

The V and J genes are TRBV15 and TRBJ1-6, with a weak D call TRBD1 (5 bases). Germline assignment: CDR1 LNHNV and CDR2 YYDKDF (reference sequence). Trimming took 0 bases from V and 7 from J, leaving 10 bases between them. This CDR3 spans 15 amino acids. DNA for the CDR3: TGTGCCACCAGCAGAGAGGGACTTTCAAATTCACCCCTCCACTTT. This codes for CATSREGLSNSPLHF.

This chain connects TRBV10-1 to TRBJ2-7; maybe TRBD1 (5 bases). Looked up from germline, CDR1 is WNHNN and CDR2 is SYGVQD (reference sequence). V was pared by 3 bases and J by 2 bases, with 17 bases between. CDR3 length: 16 residues. The CDR3 nucleotides are TGCGCCAGCAGTGAACACCACGACAGCGCGACCTACGAGCAGTACTTC. Protein: CASSEHHDSATYEQYF.

The chain links TRBV4-3 to TRBJ2-1; possibly TRBD1 for D (5 bases). Germline CDR1 is LGHNA and CDR2 is YSLEER. Trimming took 0 bases from V and 5 from J, leaving 11 bases between them. The CDR3 covers 15 residues. The CDR3 spells CASSQDFTGDNEQFF. The CDR3 nucleotides are TGCGCCAGCAGCCAAGATTTTACAGGAGACAATGAGCAGTTCTTC.

The chain recombines TRBV6-2 or TRBV6-3 with TRBJ2-7; possibly TRBD2 for D (5 bases). The V gene lost 5 bases and the J gene lost 3 bases, with 14 bases spanning the gap. The germline V gene encodes CDR1 MNHEY and CDR2 SVGEGT. The length of the CDR3 is 14 residues. The CDR3 reads CASSRTAEVYEQYF. CDR3 coding DNA: TGTGCCAGCAGTAGGACTGCAGAGGTCTACGAGCAGTACTTC.

Regarding this clone: The sample carries other DNA sequences with the same CDR3. The chain joins TRBV19 to TRBJ1-5; D is undetermined. The V gene lost 0 bases and the J gene lost 1 base, with 7 bases spanning the gap. There are 15 residues in the CDR3. CDR1 and CDR2 (germline): LNHDA, SQIVND (reference sequence). CDR3 sequence reads: CASSIDGVSNQPQHF. In DNA, the CDR3 is TGTGCCAGTAGTATAGACGGGGTCAGCAATCAGCCCCAGCATTTT.

V and J are TRBV9 and TRBJ2-5; 12 positions match TRBD2. The CDR3 has 16 residues. The junction had 9 bases not matched to a gene; V was cut back by 4 bases and J by 5 bases. Germline values: CDR1 SGDLS, CDR2 YYNGEE. The CDR3 loop reads CASSKTSGGSSETQYF. CDR3 DNA sequence: TGTGCCAGCAGCAAGACTAGCGGGGGCTCGAGTGAGACCCAGTACTTC.

The rearrangement joins TRBV11-3 to TRBJ2-1, with 7 bases identical to TRBD2. This CDR3 comprises 13 residues. The germline V gene encodes CDR1 SGHNT and CDR2 YENEEA. V lost 5 bases, J lost 6 bases, and 4 bases stayed unmatched. The CDR3 nucleotides read TGTGCCAGCAGCCCGGGGACTACCAATGAGCAGTTCTTC. It is translated as CASSPGTTNEQFF. The whole variable domain, filled in from reference TRBV11-3 and TRBJ2-1, reads EAGVVQSPRYKIIEKKQPVAFWCNPISGHNTLYWYLQNLGQGPELLIRYENEEAVDDSQLPKDRFSAERLKGVDSTLKIQPAELGDSAVYLCASSPGTTNEQFFGPGTRLTVL.

DNA for the CDR3: TGTGCCAGCAGTTTCGCAGGGGACAATCAGCCCCAGCATTTT. Translated: CASSFAGDNQPQHF. This rearrangement joins TRBV28 to TRBJ1-5; TRBD1 is a possible D gene (6 bases). V shed 3 bases and J shed 3 bases, with 9 bases lying between them. This CDR3 contains 14 residues. The germline V gene has CDR1 MDHEN and CDR2 SYDVKM.

This sequence joins TRBV7-9 and TRBJ2-2; no definite D call. The CDR3 runs 15 residues. The V end lost 2 bases, the J end lost 4 bases, and 11 bases lay between the germline ends. Germline CDR1 is SEHNR and CDR2 is FQNEAQ (reference sequence). Here the CDR3 reads CASSLYDSGTGELFF. CDR3 nucleotide sequence: TGTGCCAGCAGCTTATACGATTCGGGCACCGGGGAGCTGTTTTTT.

This chain connects TRBV7-6 to TRBJ1-6; 7 nucleotides match TRBD1. The ends lost 5 bases at V and 7 bases at J; junction bases unmatched: 8. The CDR3 is 15 amino acids. Germline values: CDR1 SGHVS, CDR2 FNYEAQ. DNA of the CDR3: TGTGCCAGCAGCCCAAGTCGGGGACAGAATTCACCCCTCCACTTT. Translated, it gives CASSPSRGQNSPLHF.

The J gene is TRBJ2-7, the V gene TRBV7-8; 7 nucleotides agree with TRBD2. The CDR3 has 15 amino acids. V lost 7 bases to trimming and J lost 3 bases; unmatched junction nucleotides: 12. Looked up from germline, CDR1 is SGHVS and CDR2 is FQNEAQ. The CDR3 loop is CASTSTRGGYYEQYF. The CDR3 DNA sequence: TGTGCCAGCACCTCAACCCGGGGAGGGTACTACGAGCAGTACTTC.

The V gene is TRBV28, the J gene TRBJ1-1, with TRBD1 matching over 7 bases. V trimming: 11 bases; J trimming: 5 bases; junction bases outside the gene matches: 8. Germline CDR1 and CDR2: MDHEN and SYDVKM. This CDR3 comprises 12 residues. CDR3: CAGGGAVTEAFF. CDR3 in DNA: TGTGCCGGAGGGGGCGCGGTTACTGAAGCTTTCTTT.

This clone was observed at least ten times. The chain carries TRBV9 and TRBJ1-6; weak D call: TRBD1 (6 bases). The CDR3 has 15 amino acids. The germline V and J ends were trimmed by 4 bases and 0 bases, with 8 bases remaining between them. The V gene's germline CDR1 is SGDLS and CDR2 YYNGEE. In DNA, the CDR3 is TGTGCCAGCAGCAGGGGGAGCTCCTATAATTCACCCCTCCACTTT. Translation gives CASSRGSSYNSPLHF.

The rearrangement uses TRBV5-6 and TRBJ2-3; the match to TRBD1 covers 11 bases. Trimming removed 6 bases from V and 4 bases from J; junction bases left unmatched: 7. Germline V gene data show CDR1 as SGHDT and CDR2 as YYEEEE. The CDR3 covers 15 residues. Here the CDR3 DNA reads TGTGCCAGCACCTTTGGGACAGGGGGGGCAGATACGCAGTATTTT. Translating gives CASTFGTGGADTQYF.

CDR3 bases: TGTGCCAGCAGTTACTCGACAACTAGCGGGGGGGCGAACATTCAGTACTTC. This sequence encodes CASSYSTTSGGANIQYF. The chain is built from TRBV6-2 or TRBV6-3 and TRBJ2-4; 13 bases line up with TRBD2. Germline CDR1 MNHEY, CDR2 SVGEGT. The length of the CDR3 is 17 residues. With V trimmed by 0 bases and J by 7 bases, 6 bases remained unmatched.